This T cell receptor (beta chain) originates from a study of T cell repertoires in cytomegalovirus infection. The wider study: Evidence of both CMV infection and a matching HLA type came from public TCR beta signatures. Study-wide results and limits: In two of eight donors, the top clonotype was HLA-C-restricted CMV-specific. Totalled public TCR beta family frequency picked out people who carried CMV plus the relevant HLA.

This clonotype was seen more than once but under ten times. Its antigen is as yet unknown. Each CDR3 protein gets one entry after TCRdb re-called the reads with MiXCR. The table has around 280,000 distinct CDR3 sequences, around 10% seen once. The TCR was taken from a human donor in good health (CMV status not recorded). Some clones in this sample may be carry-over from other donors' samples. The specimen sequenced was PBMCs.

The CDR3 sequence: CSAGTGGSGQPQHF. In DNA, the CDR3 is TGCAGTGCCGGGACAGGGGGATCGGGCCAGCCCCAGCATTTT. This rearrangement joins TRBV20-1 to TRBJ1-5, with 11 bases that match TRBD1. CDR3 size: 14 residues. Losses at the gene ends were 6 bases for V and 7 bases for J; bases not matched to a gene: 8. Germline V gives CDR1 DFQATT, CDR2 SNEGSKA (reference sequence).